Below are 9 T cell receptor beta chains sequenced from a single sample in a study of OX40 agonist ivuxolimab in advanced cancers. TCRdb keeps only in-frame clones here, not all; method: immunoSEQ multiplex PCR. The data contain tens of thousands of clones, over 75% of them singletons. This material consisted of CD4+ or CD8+ T cells sorted from blood, taken in a trial of the OX40 agonist ivuxolimab. The origin of the receptors is an adult with an advanced solid tumor such as melanoma, head and neck, liver or kidney cancer.

The V gene is TRBV30, the J gene TRBJ2-7, with D possibly being TRBD1 (6 bases). Germline V gene lookup returns CDR1 GTSNPN and CDR2 SVGIG (reference sequence). V lost 1 base to trimming and J lost 5 bases, with 9 bases between them. The CDR3 extends over 12 amino acids. CDR3 in DNA: TGTGCCTGGAGTGACAGGGCCCACGAGCAGTACTTC. This translates into CAWSDRAHEQYF. The entire variable domain, with the rest obtained from reference TRBV30 and TRBJ2-7, is as follows: SQTIHQWPATLVQPVGSPLSLECTVEGTSNPNLYWYRQAAGRGLQLLFYSVGIGQISSEVPQNLSASRPQDRQFILSSKKLLLSDSGFYLCAWSDRAHEQYFGPGTRLTVT.

The chain recombines TRBV7-3 with TRBJ2-7; 11 positions match TRBD1. The ends lost 5 bases at V and 7 bases at J; junction bases unmatched: 4. Germline CDR1 reads SGHTA; CDR2 reads FQGTGA. This CDR3 spans 13 amino acids. The CDR3 region is CASSPDRGREQYF. For the CDR3, the DNA is TGTGCCAGCAGCCCGGACAGGGGGCGAGAGCAGTACTTC.

The chain uses TRBV27 and TRBJ1-2; 9 positions agree with TRBD1. CDR1 is MNHEY and CDR2 is SMNVEV in the germline V gene (reference sequence). The V and J ends lost 6 bases and 6 bases, in that order; junction bases with no gene match: 8. The CDR3 covers 14 residues. Here the CDR3 reads CASSRNRGQNGYTF. CDR3 DNA sequence: TGTGCCAGCAGCCGAAACAGGGGGCAGAATGGCTACACCTTC.

The J gene is TRBJ2-7, the V gene TRBV4-1, with D possibly being TRBD2 (7 bases). The CDR3 contains 15 residues. Trimming pared 4 bases from V and 2 bases from J, leaving 15 bases between. From germline, CDR1 is MGHRA and CDR2 YSYEKL. CDR3 loop: CASSRGGGGAYEQYF. CDR3 coding DNA: TGCGCCAGCAGCCGCGGGGGAGGGGGGGCCTACGAGCAGTACTTC.

This clone was detected a few times. As DNA, the CDR3 is TGCGCCAGCAGCTTCGGATCGCAACAAGAGACCCAGTACTTC. Residues: CASSFGSQQETQYF. This rearrangement joins TRBV5-1 to TRBJ2-5; D not certain. The CDR3 has 14 amino acids. V was clipped by 2 bases and J by 2 bases, with 10 bases between them. Germline-derived CDR1 and CDR2 are SGHRS and YFSETQ.

The chain carries TRBV27 and TRBJ1-2, with D tentatively TRBD1 (5 bases). Germline-derived CDR1 and CDR2 are MNHEY and SMNVEV (reference sequence). Trimming removed 6 bases at V and 2 bases at J, with 13 bases between. This CDR3 is 14 amino acids long. The CDR3 DNA sequence: TGTGCCAGCAGCTTCCAGGGTCCAAACTATGGCTACACCTTC. This codes for CASSFQGPNYGYTF.

V usage is TRBV5-1 and J usage is TRBJ2-3; D unresolved. CDR1 and CDR2 (germline): SGHRS, YFSETQ. The CDR3 runs 15 residues. The V end was cut by 0 bases, the J end by 2 bases, with 10 bases between. CDR3 nucleotides: TGCGCCAGCAGCTTGGAGGCCACTCACACAGATACGCAGTATTTT. It translates to CASSLEATHTDTQYF.

This chain joins TRBV7-9 and TRBJ2-2; the D gene is possibly TRBD1 (5 bases). Germline CDR1 reads SEHNR; CDR2 reads FQNEAQ (reference sequence). The CDR3 loop spans 15 amino acids. Deletions cut 5 bases from V and 4 bases from J, with 14 bases between. CDR3 coding DNA: TGTGCCAGCAGCCCTAGGGGTTTACCCACCGGGGAGCTGTTTTTT. Translation gives CASSPRGLPTGELFF.

This chain joins TRBV19 and TRBJ1-4; D is undetermined. V shed 5 bases and J shed 6 bases, with 13 bases lying between them. The CDR3 is 14 residues long. Germline V gene sequence: CDR1 LNHDA, CDR2 SQIVND (reference sequence). In DNA form, the CDR3 reads TGTGCCAGTAGTGCCCAAAGGCGCGATGAAAAACTGTTTTTT. Encoded protein: CASSAQRRDEKLFF.